Listed here are 28 T cell receptor beta chains from one sample, sequenced in a study of cytomegalovirus exposure and HLA in healthy donors. The PCR ran on 60 Vbeta and 13 Jbeta primers. The data were produced by immunoSEQ multiplex PCR, yet TCRdb's version contains in-frame clones alone and is incomplete. The sample contains some 120,000 clones, around 75% of which appear only once. The sequenced material came from PBMCs. The receptors here all came from a woman aged 18-29 years in good health and CMV-seronegative.

This clone was detected a few times. The chain carries TRBV6-5 and TRBJ1-4; 7 bases fit TRBD1. The V segment lost 4 bases and the J segment 4 bases; nucleotides outside the gene matches: 6. CDR1 is MNHEY, CDR2 SVGAGI, per germline. This CDR3 is built from 15 residues. Written as DNA, the CDR3 is TGTGCCAGCAGTTCTAAGGGACAGAGTAATGAAAAACTGTTTTTT. Protein product: CASSSKGQSNEKLFF.

This clone has more than one count but fewer than ten. This sequence joins TRBV28 and TRBJ1-3; a possible D gene is TRBD1 (6 bases). The V gene lost 7 bases and the J gene lost 2 bases, with 12 bases spanning the gap. CDR3 length: 14 residues. Looked up from germline, CDR1 is MDHEN and CDR2 is SYDVKM. The CDR3 DNA follows: TGTGCCAGCAAAACAGGGAAACCTGGAAACACCATATATTTT. It encodes CASKTGKPGNTIYF.

This chain connects TRBV28 to TRBJ1-2; 9 nucleotides agree with TRBD1. This CDR3 contains 14 residues. Germline lookup yields CDR1 MDHEN and CDR2 SYDVKM. Trimming removed 6 bases from V and 8 bases from J; junction bases left unmatched: 10. The CDR3 sequence is CASSPADRGGGYTF. The CDR3 nucleotides are TGTGCCAGCAGCCCAGCGGACAGGGGAGGGGGCTACACCTTC.

This chain uses TRBV5-4 with TRBJ1-2; D possibly corresponds to TRBD1 (6 bases). This CDR3 is 14 amino acids long. The V and J ends lost 1 base and 4 bases respectively, with 11 bases between them. The germline V gene encodes CDR1 SGHNT and CDR2 YYREEE (reference sequence). This chain's CDR3 is CASSLYREGYGYTF. CDR3 DNA sequence: TGTGCCAGCAGCTTGTACAGGGAGGGCTATGGCTACACCTTC.

The J gene is TRBJ1-5, the V gene TRBV5-1, with TRBD1 as a possible D gene (6 bases). Looked up from germline, CDR1 is SGHRS and CDR2 is YFSETQ. The CDR3 covers 14 residues. V gave up 4 bases and J gave up 5 bases, with 13 bases separating them. The CDR3 loop reads CASSPDSGDQPQHF. The CDR3 bases are TGCGCCAGCAGCCCAGATTCAGGGGATCAGCCCCAGCATTTT. Drawing the rest from reference TRBV5-1 and TRBJ1-5, the complete variable domain is KAGVTQTPRYLIKTRGQQVTLSCSPISGHRSVSWYQQTPGQGLQFLFEYFSETQRNKGNFPGRFSGRQFSNSRSEMNVSTLELGDSALYLCASSPDSGDQPQHFGDGTRLSIL.

This chain connects TRBV28 to TRBJ1-1; D unresolved. The CDR3 spans 13 residues. The V gene's germline CDR1 is MDHEN and CDR2 SYDVKM. V was shortened by 6 bases and J by 7 bases, with 15 bases between the two germline ends. For the CDR3, the DNA is TGTGCCAGCAGCCGCGACGGACTGATTGAAGCTTTCTTT. This translates into CASSRDGLIEAFF.

This sequence joins TRBV7-9 and TRBJ2-1; 9 bases are a match to TRBD2. The trim removed 5 bases at V and 9 bases at J, leaving 11 bases unmatched. The CDR3 is 15 residues long. The germline CDR1 and CDR2 sequences are SEHNR and FQNEAQ (reference sequence). The CDR3 loop reads CASSPPGTSLGEQFF. The CDR3 DNA reads TGTGCCAGCAGCCCCCCCGGGACTAGCCTGGGTGAGCAGTTCTTC.

The sample holds a few counts of this clone. This sequence joins TRBV25-1 and TRBJ2-2; unclear D gene. Per germline, CDR1 MGHDK and CDR2 SYGVNS. CDR3 size: 16 residues. V was clipped by 4 bases and J by 0 bases, with 12 bases between them. CDR3 loop: CASSAQSFANTGELFF. The DNA for the CDR3 is TGTGCCAGCAGTGCACAGTCGTTCGCGAACACCGGGGAGCTGTTTTTT.

This chain links TRBV6-1 with TRBJ1-3; no definite D call. The germline V gene encodes CDR1 MNHNS and CDR2 SASEGT. This CDR3 is built from 17 residues. Trimming pared 2 bases from V and 1 base from J, leaving 15 bases between. DNA of the CDR3: TGTGCCAGCAGTGAATTCGCGGCCAGTGAGTCTGGAAACACCATATATTTT. This codes for CASSEFAASESGNTIYF.

The chain is built from TRBV10-3 and TRBJ1-1; D possibly corresponds to TRBD1 (5 bases). Per germline, CDR1 ENHRY and CDR2 SYGVKD. V shed 7 bases and J shed 4 bases, with 13 bases lying between them. This CDR3 contains 13 residues. In nucleotides, the CDR3 is TGTGCCATCACCCGCGGGGGAAGCACTGAAGCTTTCTTT. The encoded protein is CAITRGGSTEAFF.

This chain links TRBV28 with TRBJ1-5; D ambiguous. The CDR3 spans 11 residues. Germline V gives CDR1 MDHEN, CDR2 SYDVKM. Trimming pared 4 bases from V and 6 bases from J, leaving 4 bases between. The CDR3 DNA reads as TGTGCCAGCAGTTCGGGTCAGCCCCAGCATTTT. Translated: CASSSGQPQHF.

The chain uses TRBV2 and TRBJ2-5; 8 nucleotides match TRBD2. The CDR3 totals 15 residues. V lost 7 bases to trimming and J lost 2 bases; unmatched junction nucleotides: 9. From germline, CDR1 is SNHLY and CDR2 FYNNEI. CDR3 nucleotide sequence: TGTGCCAGCATGCGCGGGGGGCTTTTTCAAGAGACCCAGTACTTC. It encodes CASMRGGLFQETQYF. Combining the CDR3 with reference TRBV2 and TRBJ2-5 gives the whole variable domain EPEVTQTPSHQVTQMGQEVILRCVPISNHLYFYWYRQILGQKVEFLVSFYNNEISEKSEIFDDQFSVERPDGSNFTLKIRSTKLEDSAMYFCASMRGGLFQETQYFGPGTRLLVL.

A single count supports this clone. This chain links TRBV19 with TRBJ2-7; 10 bases map to TRBD1. The CDR3 spans 14 residues. Germline CDR1 LNHDA, CDR2 SQIVND (reference sequence). Unmatched junction bases numbered 0, after V lost 3 bases and J lost 1 base. CDR3 in amino acids: CASSMGQGSYEQYF. CDR3 DNA sequence: TGTGCCAGTAGTATGGGACAGGGGTCCTACGAGCAGTACTTC.

The J gene is TRBJ1-4, the V gene TRBV28, with D unresolved. The CDR3 is 11 amino acids. V gave up 7 bases and J gave up 8 bases, with 8 bases separating them. CDR1 MDHEN and CDR2 SYDVKM come from the germline V gene. The CDR3 here is CASTDSEKLFF. The CDR3 coding sequence is TGTGCCAGCACAGATAGCGAAAAACTGTTTTTT.

The V call is TRBV10-3, the J call TRBJ2-2, with 13 positions matching TRBD2. This CDR3 region has 16 residues. V dropped 2 bases and J dropped 5; count of bases not matched to a gene: 2. CDR1 is ENHRY and CDR2 is SYGVKD in the germline V gene. The CDR3: CAISETGLAGTGELFF. DNA for the CDR3: TGTGCCATCAGTGAGACGGGACTAGCGGGGACCGGGGAGCTGTTTTTT.

The sample holds one count of this clone. Written as DNA, the CDR3 is TGTGCCAGCAGAAAAGGACAGGGGGCGGACACCATATATTTT. Its translation: CASRKGQGADTIYF. V usage is TRBV25-1 and J usage is TRBJ1-3, with TRBD1 identical over 11 bases. CDR3 length equals 14 residues. CDR1 and CDR2 from the germline V gene are MGHDK and SYGVNS. The J segment lost 8 bases and the V segment lost 6 bases, leaving 6 bases of the junction unmatched.

CDR3 protein: CASTQQGSYGYTF. In DNA form, the CDR3 reads TGTGCCAGCACCCAACAGGGGAGCTATGGCTACACCTTC. The V call is TRBV28, the J call TRBJ1-2; 7 nucleotides align to TRBD1. Germline-derived CDR1 and CDR2 are MDHEN and SYDVKM. V was pared by 7 bases and J by 4 bases, with 6 bases of the junction left unmatched. The CDR3 is 13 amino acids.

CDR3 in amino acids: CASSPVQVQGLKAIYF. CDR3 DNA: TGTGCCAGCAGCCCTGTTCAGGTGCAGGGCTTAAAGGCCATATATTTT. The V call is TRBV5-4, the J call TRBJ1-3; weak D call: TRBD1 (5 bases). Germline V lookup: CDR1 SGHNT, CDR2 YYREEE (reference sequence). The V end lost 4 bases, the J end lost 11 bases, and 25 bases lay between the germline ends. This CDR3 has 16 amino acids.

The chain links TRBV2 to TRBJ1-1; D is undetermined. Germline V gene sequence: CDR1 SNHLY, CDR2 FYNNEI. V was cut by 4 bases and J by 3 bases, with 12 bases left in between. The CDR3 is made up of 14 amino acids. CDR3 residues: CASSATGIDTEAFF. The CDR3 DNA sequence: TGTGCCAGCAGTGCGACGGGGATTGACACTGAAGCTTTCTTT.

This chain joins TRBV28 and TRBJ2-2; D is possibly TRBD1 (5 bases). Germline lookup yields CDR1 MDHEN and CDR2 SYDVKM. The V end lost 4 bases, the J end lost 6 bases, and 21 bases lay between the germline ends. This CDR3 has 17 amino acids. For the CDR3, the DNA is TGTGCCAGCAGTTCAATCCGACAGACCCGATTATCCGGGGAGCTGTTTTTT. Protein product: CASSSIRQTRLSGELFF. The full variable domain, with the rest looked up from reference TRBV28 and TRBJ2-2, is DVKVTQSSRYLVKRTGEKVFLECVQDMDHENMFWYRQDPGLGLRLIYFSYDVKMKEKGDIPEGYSVSREKKERFSLILESASTNQTSMYLCASSSIRQTRLSGELFFGEGSRLTVL.

This clone has a single count. The chain recombines TRBV28 with TRBJ1-3; D uncertain. Looked up from germline, CDR1 is MDHEN and CDR2 is SYDVKM. V was trimmed by 2 bases and J by 2 bases, leaving 7 bases between them. The CDR3 spans 14 residues. CDR3 in amino acids: CASSLAQPGNTIYF. The CDR3 region has the DNA TGTGCCAGCAGTTTAGCACAGCCTGGAAACACCATATATTTT.

CDR3 in amino acids: CASSLRDRVSPLHF. Written as DNA, the CDR3 is TGTGCCAGCAGCCTCCGGGACAGGGTTTCACCCCTCCACTTT. The chain recombines TRBV13 with TRBJ1-6, with 9 bases matching TRBD1. The V gene end was trimmed by 5 bases and the J gene end by 9 bases; junction bases not matched to a gene: 5. This CDR3 has 14 residues. Germline CDR1 and CDR2: PRHDT and FYEKMQ (reference sequence).

This rearrangement joins TRBV27 to TRBJ1-1; TRBD1 is a possible D gene (6 bases). The CDR3 has 13 amino acids. The V gene's germline CDR1 is MNHEY and CDR2 SMNVEV (reference sequence). V dropped 3 bases and J dropped 6 bases, with 11 bases sitting between them. The CDR3 bases are TGTGCCAGCAGTTTGGTAGGGGGGGCTGAAGCTTTCTTT. Translation: CASSLVGGAEAFF.

The rearrangement links TRBV5-1 to TRBJ2-7; D call uncertain. The CDR3 loop spans 12 amino acids. Looked up from germline, CDR1 is SGHRS and CDR2 is YFSETQ. The germline V and J ends were trimmed by 4 bases and 5 bases, with 10 bases remaining between them. The CDR3 coding sequence is TGCGCCAGCAGCCCCGCGATGGACGAGCAGTACTTC. This sequence encodes CASSPAMDEQYF.

The chain links TRBV10-2 to TRBJ2-6; weak D call: TRBD2 (5 bases). The germline V and J ends were trimmed by 0 bases and 2 bases, with 8 bases remaining between them. The CDR3 runs to 16 residues. Per germline, CDR1 WSHSY and CDR2 SAAADI. CDR3 in DNA: TGCGCCAGCAGTGAGTCGACGGGAACTGGGGCCAACGTCCTGACTTTC. Protein product: CASSESTGTGANVLTF.

The chain combines TRBV6-1 with TRBJ1-1; perhaps TRBD1 as D (6 bases). Per germline, CDR1 MNHNS and CDR2 SASEGT. Trimming pared 6 bases from V and 1 base from J, leaving 15 bases between. This CDR3 has 15 amino acids. DNA of the CDR3: TGTGCCAGCAGAACGAAACAGGGTTGGAACACTGAAGCTTTCTTT. The encoded protein is CASRTKQGWNTEAFF.

This chain joins TRBV5-4 and TRBJ2-2, with 9 bases that match TRBD1. This CDR3 region has 16 residues. Per germline, CDR1 SGHNT and CDR2 YYREEE (reference sequence). With 4 bases clipped from V and 6 bases from J, the junction kept 10 bases outside the gene matches. The CDR3 bases are TGTGCCAGCAGCCTCGGGACAGGGAATTCCGCCGGGGAGCTGTTTTTT. This gives the protein CASSLGTGNSAGELFF.

As for this clone: This same CDR3 is encoded by further DNA sequences in the sample. The rearrangement links TRBV30 to TRBJ1-1; D is unresolved. Germline lookup yields CDR1 GTSNPN and CDR2 SVGIG (reference sequence). The CDR3 has 11 residues. The V and J ends lost 2 bases and 5 bases respectively, with 6 bases between them. CDR3 sequence (DNA): TGTGCCTGGAGTTCCAGGACTGAAGCTTTCTTT. It yields the protein CAWSSRTEAFF.